One and the same sample provided the 13 T cell receptor beta chains below, sequenced in a study of T cell responses to AZD1222 COVID-19 vaccine. Sequencing used immunoSEQ multiplex PCR; TCRdb keeps in-frame clones, though not all of them. The repertoire has 110,000 or so clones, 88% of them found once; the top ten carry 9% to 9.5%. The input for sequencing was peripheral blood, taken on day 0 of AZD1222 vaccination. All receptors derive from an adult in good health.

The chain carries TRBV19 and TRBJ1-1, with D hard to call. V was clipped by 7 bases and J by 1 base, with 10 bases between them. Germline values: CDR1 LNHDA, CDR2 SQIVND (reference sequence). The CDR3 runs 13 residues. The CDR3 reads CASTMWGNTEAFF. The CDR3 nucleotides read TGTGCCAGTACCATGTGGGGGAACACTGAAGCTTTCTTT.

This clone was seen once. V usage is TRBV30 and J usage is TRBJ2-3; possible D gene TRBD1, 5 bases. CDR1 is GTSNPN, CDR2 SVGIG, per germline (reference sequence). V dropped 6 bases and J dropped 0 bases, with 7 bases sitting between them. CDR3 size: 12 residues. The CDR3 loop is CACRQSTDTQYF. In nucleotides, the CDR3 is TGTGCCTGCCGACAGAGCACAGATACGCAGTATTTT.

V gene TRBV28 combines with J gene TRBJ2-7; D gene uncertain. The germline V and J ends were trimmed by 6 bases and 2 bases, with 14 bases remaining between them. This CDR3 has 14 residues. CDR1 is MDHEN, CDR2 SYDVKM, per germline. CDR3: CASRTWQRAYEQYF. The DNA of the CDR3 is TGTGCCAGCAGAACCTGGCAGCGCGCCTACGAGCAGTACTTC.

CDR3 bases: TGTGCCAGCATCTCTTCGGGTGGGGGGCAGTCAAAGCGGGAGACCCAGTACTTC. The encoded protein is CASISSGGGQSKRETQYF. The V call is TRBV27, the J call TRBJ2-5; D is tentatively TRBD1 or TRBD2 (6 bases each). V was cut by 7 bases and J by 5 bases, with 29 bases left in between. The length of the CDR3 is 18 residues. CDR1 and CDR2 (germline): MNHEY, SMNVEV (reference sequence).

This rearrangement joins TRBV7-7 to TRBJ2-1, with 7 bases fitting TRBD1. CDR1 is SSHAT, CDR2 FNYEAQ, per germline (reference sequence). This CDR3 region has 13 residues. With V trimmed by 5 bases and J by 10 bases, 8 bases remained unmatched. In DNA form, the CDR3 reads TGTGCCAGCAGCGCCGACAGGGCTCGCGAGCAGTTCTTC. This sequence encodes CASSADRAREQFF.

V usage is TRBV28 and J usage is TRBJ1-6, with D possibly being TRBD1 (5 bases). The CDR3 has 16 amino acids. With 5 bases removed from V and 7 bases from J, the gap between germline ends came to 18 bases. The germline V gene encodes CDR1 MDHEN and CDR2 SYDVKM. CDR3 region: CASSPPGHDANSPLHF. CDR3 DNA: TGTGCCAGCAGTCCCCCCGGACACGACGCCAATTCACCCCTCCACTTT.

The chain joins TRBV6-2 or TRBV6-3 to TRBJ1-6, with D unclear. V was cut by 3 bases and J by 8 bases, with 11 bases left in between. The CDR3 consists of 14 residues. Germline V lookup: CDR1 MNHEY, CDR2 SVGEGT. CDR3 loop: CASSYSRTDSPLHF. The CDR3 region has the DNA TGTGCCAGCAGTTATAGTCGGACTGATTCACCCCTCCACTTT.

This clone was counted a single time. The rearrangement joins TRBV20-1 to TRBJ2-1, with TRBD1 identical over 7 bases. The CDR3 has 12 amino acids. CDR1 is DFQATT, CDR2 SNEGSKA, per germline (reference sequence). V gave up 7 bases and J gave up 12 bases; unmatched junction bases: 12. CDR3 region: CSVSDRVSGQFF. The CDR3 region has the DNA TGCAGTGTTAGTGACAGGGTCTCCGGGCAGTTCTTC.

The rearrangement uses TRBV7-9 and TRBJ2-7; a weak D match, TRBD1 (5 bases). V was clipped by 4 bases and J by 3 bases, with 16 bases between them. Looked up from germline, CDR1 is SEHNR and CDR2 is FQNEAQ (reference sequence). The CDR3 runs 15 residues. The CDR3 region has the DNA TGTGCCAGCAGCTCCCGTGGGGCAGTAAGCTACGAGCAGTACTTC. It encodes CASSSRGAVSYEQYF. The full variable domain, its missing parts supplied by reference TRBV7-9 and TRBJ2-7, is DTGVSQNPRHKITKRGQNVTFRCDPISEHNRLYWYRQTLGQGPEFLTYFQNEAQLEKSRLLSDRFSAERPKGSFSTLEIQRTEQGDSAMYLCASSSRGAVSYEQYFGPGTRLTVT.

The chain uses TRBV5-1 and TRBJ2-1, with TRBD2 matching over 11 bases. This CDR3 has 17 amino acids. V lost 4 bases, J lost 8 bases, and 14 bases stayed unmatched. The germline gives CDR1 SGHRS, CDR2 YFSETQ. The CDR3 DNA reads TGCGCCAGCAGCCCGTCGTTTCTAGCGGGAGGTGGGGATGAGCAGTTCTTC. Translating it yields CASSPSFLAGGGDEQFF.

Here the CDR3 DNA reads TGTGCCGGCTCGGGGACAGGGGGCGGGAAACTGTTTTTT. As protein: CAGSGTGGGKLFF. The V call is TRBV30, the J call TRBJ1-4; 12 nucleotides align to TRBD1. Germline V lookup: CDR1 GTSNPN, CDR2 SVGIG (reference sequence). V was pared by 8 bases and J by 11 bases, with 9 bases of the junction left unmatched. There are 13 residues in the CDR3.

The V and J genes are TRBV5-1 and TRBJ2-1, with D unresolved. The CDR3 has 15 residues. CDR1 and CDR2 from the germline V gene are SGHRS and YFSETQ. Trimming removed 5 bases from V and 2 bases from J, with 14 bases in between. CDR3 sequence reads: CASSLAPTTYNEQFF. CDR3 DNA sequence: TGCGCCAGCAGTCTGGCCCCTACCACCTACAATGAGCAGTTCTTC.

J is TRBJ2-3 and V is TRBV29-1, with 7 nucleotides matching TRBD1. Germline values: CDR1 SQVTM, CDR2 ANQGSEA. Trimming removed 7 bases from V and 2 bases from J; junction bases left unmatched: 9. This CDR3 spans 14 amino acids. CDR3 region: CSETGSQSTDTQYF. The CDR3 nucleotides read TGCAGCGAGACAGGGTCCCAATCCACAGATACGCAGTATTTT.